The source of this T cell receptor (beta chain) is a study of blood T cells in healthy people across ages (dated by TCRdb to between 2014 and 2016). For the study in its entirety: In model experiments, template switching captured roughly one uniquely barcoded TCR beta cDNA molecule for every two T cells. Donors of different ages were randomly distributed across sequencing lanes to avoid experimental bias. To track age-related changes in TCR beta repertoire diversity, the study relied on deep sequencing normalized with unique cDNA molecular identifiers. Two additional independent replicas of 1 million unique cDNA reads from the same blood draw were analyzed for two donors (one aged 18 to 30 and one aged 80 or older). Four age groups were formed from the donors: young (average about 17 years), middle-aged (approximately 39), aged (roughly 59) and long-lived (less than 85). General conclusions and limits of the study: Compared with the aged group, the long-lived group had more naive CD4+ T cells, fewer expanded clones and increased TCR diversity, a pattern suggesting age selection. Since profiling was done on bulk unsorted PBMCs, naive and antigen-experienced compartments could not be conclusively compared. Because the CMV infection status of the donors was unknown, age-related changes in expanded clonotypes may potentially have been confounded. Estimates of total diversity based on one million sequenced T cells were regarded as lower bounds and as underestimates. There was a strong correlation between observed TCR beta diversity and the percentage of naive T cells measured by flow cytometry. As age increased, observed TCR beta diversity per million T cells dropped in a roughly linear way, and a significant reduction was already evident by age about 36.

Based on the germline V gene (reference sequence), the CDR1 and CDR2 sequences are SGHKS and YYEKEE. The trim is 4 bases for V and 0 bases for J, with a gap of 17 bases between the germline ends. The CDR3 has 17 amino acids, counting the end cysteine and phenylalanine. Just the 51-base CDR3 DNA is kept, in frame starting at base 1. Remarks on this clonotype: The specificity of this receptor is unknown. The input lacks base qualities; no much larger clone sits a single base away.

Library prep was done by 5' RACE. Reads for this sample came from an Illumina HiSeq 2500. A second PCR of roughly 6 to 12 cycles was performed with a sample-barcoded 5' primer and a J-beta primer mix. A template-switch 5' adaptor carrying 12 random nucleotides introduced a unique molecular identifier onto each TCR beta cDNA molecule. Each sample yielded at least 2.5 million CDR3-containing paired-end reads. All of the RNA was converted into first-strand cDNA using the Mint cDNA synthesis kit, with a TRBC-specific oligonucleotide serving as the primer. After uracil-DNA glycosylase treatment, a first 18-cycle PCR used universal primers M1SS and BC2_uni_R on all cDNA. Per the source publication's procedure: Normalization of each sample was performed by random selection of 1 million high-quality reads, each carrying a distinct molecular identifier. Instead of being binned into consensus sequences, reads that shared molecular identifiers were thrown out. MiTCR, set to a Q25 quality threshold and the strictest error-elimination algorithm, was used for CDR3 identification, clonotype clustering and error correction. A nonparametric unseen species model with Euler transformation was used to estimate lower-bound total TCR beta diversity. In-frame beta chains were kept once TCRdb had trimmed the public reads at Q25 with fastp and called clones with MiXCR. Every CDR3 protein is listed once, alongside the most common genes and DNA of its rows. The V and J calls and clone size are TCRdb's, not the authors'. The sample data list some 1.7 million distinct CDR3 sequences, and about 30% of these were observed just once. The top ten hold approximately 7.7% of the sample.

Systemically healthy Caucasian individuals from Russia, 35 to 50 in total and aged roughly 6 to 100 years, were included as donors. Ten milliliters of peripheral blood were drawn from each donor into EDTA-treated Vacutainer tubes. Ficoll-Paque density-gradient centrifugation was used to isolate PBMCs, with at least 6 million obtained per sample. Trizol reagent was used to extract total RNA from the PBMCs, yielding at least 5.5 micrograms per sample. Naive CD45RAhigh/CD27high T cell percentages were measured by flow cytometry on a PBMC aliquot from every donor. Source material: blood. The chain is encoded by TRBV5-5 joined to TRBJ2-4, and possibly TRBD1, on 5 matching bases. The TCR originated in a woman aged 25 to 39 in good health. The sequence in DNA is TGTGCCAGCAGCGATGTCACAGGTGTTCTAGCCAAAAACATTCAGTACTTC. This is translated as CASSDVTGVLAKNIQYF.